This section outlines one T cell receptor beta chain sequence together with its context. Its antigen is still unknown. This entry is derived from a study of T cell responses to AZD1222 COVID-19 vaccine. General observations from the study: The peak T cell response came first, and repertoires were sampled only after it. Clonal diversity may have been underestimated, and the donors were mostly white British, with more females than males. Close to half of all spike-specific TCRs reportedly target regions of the variants that are unmutated.

The table came from immunoSEQ multiplex PCR; TCRdb's copy has only in-frame clones and leaves some out. Of about 100,000 clones listed, about 89% are singletons. Trimming cost V 3 bases and J 2 bases; bases outside gene matches: 11. The CDR3 extends over 17 amino acids. Germline V CDR1 and CDR2: DFQATT, SNEGSKA (reference sequence). The sample consisted of peripheral blood, taken on day 0 of AZD1222 vaccination. V usage is TRBV20-1 and J usage is TRBJ1-5; 9 bases line up with TRBD1. This receptor was obtained from an adult in good health. The DNA of the CDR3 is TGCAGTGCTAGTCCCCCGACAGGGGGTATGGGCAATCAGCCCCAGCATTTT. This codes for CSASPPTGGMGNQPQHF.